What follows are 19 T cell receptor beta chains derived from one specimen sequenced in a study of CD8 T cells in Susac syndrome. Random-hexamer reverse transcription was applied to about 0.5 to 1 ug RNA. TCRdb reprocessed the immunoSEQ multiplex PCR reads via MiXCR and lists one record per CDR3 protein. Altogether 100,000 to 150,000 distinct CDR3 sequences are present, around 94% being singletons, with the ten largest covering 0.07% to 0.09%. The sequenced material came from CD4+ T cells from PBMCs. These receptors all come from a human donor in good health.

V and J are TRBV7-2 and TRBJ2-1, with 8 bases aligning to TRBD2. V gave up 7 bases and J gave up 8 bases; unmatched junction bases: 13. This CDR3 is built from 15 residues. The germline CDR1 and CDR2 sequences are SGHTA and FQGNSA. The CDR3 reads CASTPAGVRRDEQFF. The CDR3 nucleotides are TGTGCCAGCACTCCAGCGGGAGTAAGGAGGGATGAGCAGTTCTTC. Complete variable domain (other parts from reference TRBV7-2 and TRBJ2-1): GAGVSQSPSNKVTEKGKDVELRCDPISGHTALYWYRQSLGQGLEFLIYFQGNSAPDKSGLPSDRFSAERTGGSVSTLTIQRTQQEDSAVYLCASTPAGVRRDEQFFGPGTRLTVL.

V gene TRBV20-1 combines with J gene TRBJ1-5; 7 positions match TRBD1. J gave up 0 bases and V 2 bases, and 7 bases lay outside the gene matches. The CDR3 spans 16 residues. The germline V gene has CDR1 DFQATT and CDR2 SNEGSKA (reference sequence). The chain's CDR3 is CSARRQGGFSNQPQHF. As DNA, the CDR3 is TGCAGTGCTAGAAGACAGGGAGGATTTAGCAATCAGCCCCAGCATTTT.

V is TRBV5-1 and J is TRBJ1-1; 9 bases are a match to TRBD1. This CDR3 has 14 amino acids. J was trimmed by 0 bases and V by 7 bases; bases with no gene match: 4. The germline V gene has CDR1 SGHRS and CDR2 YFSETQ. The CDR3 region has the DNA TGCGCCAGCGGACGGGACAGGGTGAACACTGAAGCTTTCTTT. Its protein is CASGRDRVNTEAFF.

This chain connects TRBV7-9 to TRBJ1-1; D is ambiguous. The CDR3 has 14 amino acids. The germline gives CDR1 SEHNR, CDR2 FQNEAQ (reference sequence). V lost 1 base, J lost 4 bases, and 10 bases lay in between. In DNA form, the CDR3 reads TGTGCCAGCAGCTTAGGTATTGGTAGCACTGAAGCTTTCTTT. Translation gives CASSLGIGSTEAFF. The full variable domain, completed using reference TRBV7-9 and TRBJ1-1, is DTGVSQNPRHKITKRGQNVTFRCDPISEHNRLYWYRQTLGQGPEFLTYFQNEAQLEKSRLLSDRFSAERPKGSFSTLEIQRTEQGDSAMYLCASSLGIGSTEAFFGQGTRLTVV.

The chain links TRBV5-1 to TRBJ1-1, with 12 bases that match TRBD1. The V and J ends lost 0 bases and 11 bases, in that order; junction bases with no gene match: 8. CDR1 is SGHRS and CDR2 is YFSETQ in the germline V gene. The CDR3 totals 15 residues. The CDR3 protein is CASSLGPRDRGRAFF. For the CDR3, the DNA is TGCGCCAGCAGCTTGGGCCCCCGGGACAGGGGGCGTGCTTTCTTT.

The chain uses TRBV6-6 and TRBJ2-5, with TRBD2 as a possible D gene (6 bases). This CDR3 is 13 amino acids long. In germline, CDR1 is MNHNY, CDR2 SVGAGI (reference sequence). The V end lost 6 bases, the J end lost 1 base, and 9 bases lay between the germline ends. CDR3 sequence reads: CASRGGGQETQYF. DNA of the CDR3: TGTGCCAGCAGGGGGGGAGGCCAAGAGACCCAGTACTTC.

The CDR3 DNA reads TGTGCCAGCAGCTTAAGTCGTACTCTCAATGAGCAGTTCTTC. It yields the protein CASSLSRTLNEQFF. This rearrangement joins TRBV7-2 to TRBJ2-1; D call uncertain. Per the germline V gene, CDR1 is SGHTA and CDR2 is FQGNSA. Trimming left V 2 bases short and J 6 bases short, with 11 bases between. This CDR3 is built from 14 residues.

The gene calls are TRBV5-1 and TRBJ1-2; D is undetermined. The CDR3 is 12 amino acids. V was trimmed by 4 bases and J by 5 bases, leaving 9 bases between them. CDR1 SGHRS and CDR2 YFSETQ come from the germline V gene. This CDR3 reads CASSKQKYGYTF. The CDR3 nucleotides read TGCGCCAGCAGCAAACAGAAGTATGGCTACACCTTC.

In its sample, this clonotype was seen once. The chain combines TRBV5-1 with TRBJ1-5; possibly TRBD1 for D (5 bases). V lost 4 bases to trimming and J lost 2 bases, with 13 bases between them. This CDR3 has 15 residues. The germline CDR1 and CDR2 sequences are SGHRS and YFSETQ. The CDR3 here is CASSVSPGRNQPQHF. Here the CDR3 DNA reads TGCGCCAGCAGCGTCTCTCCGGGACGCAATCAGCCCCAGCATTTT.

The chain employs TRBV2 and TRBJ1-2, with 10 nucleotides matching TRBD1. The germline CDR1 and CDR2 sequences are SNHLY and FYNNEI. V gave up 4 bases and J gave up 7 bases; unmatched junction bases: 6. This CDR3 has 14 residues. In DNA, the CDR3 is TGTGCCAGCAGTGCGACAGGGGGCCAGGGTGGCTACACCTTC. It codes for CASSATGGQGGYTF.

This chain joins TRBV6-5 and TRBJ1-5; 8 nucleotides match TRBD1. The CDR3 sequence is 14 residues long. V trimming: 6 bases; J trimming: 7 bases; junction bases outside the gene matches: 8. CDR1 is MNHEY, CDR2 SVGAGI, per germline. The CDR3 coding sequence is TGTGCCAGCAGACCCGGACAGGGAACCCAGCCCCAGCATTTT. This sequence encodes CASRPGQGTQPQHF.

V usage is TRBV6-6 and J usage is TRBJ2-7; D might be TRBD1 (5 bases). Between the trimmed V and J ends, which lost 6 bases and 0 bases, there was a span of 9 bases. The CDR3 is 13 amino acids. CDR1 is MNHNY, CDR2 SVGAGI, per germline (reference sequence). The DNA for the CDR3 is TGTGCCAGCAGGCCAGGGTCCTCCTACGAGCAGTACTTC. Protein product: CASRPGSSYEQYF.

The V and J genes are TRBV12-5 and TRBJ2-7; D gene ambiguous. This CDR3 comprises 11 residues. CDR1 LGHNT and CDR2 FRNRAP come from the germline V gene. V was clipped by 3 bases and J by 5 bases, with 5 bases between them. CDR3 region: CASGFYNEQYF. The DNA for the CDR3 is TGTGCTAGTGGTTTTTATAACGAGCAGTACTTC.

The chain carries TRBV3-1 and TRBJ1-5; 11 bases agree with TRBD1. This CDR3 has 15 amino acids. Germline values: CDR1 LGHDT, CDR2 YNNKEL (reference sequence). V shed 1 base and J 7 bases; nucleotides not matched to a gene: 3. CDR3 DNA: TGTGCCAGCAGCCAAGGGACAGGGGGCCCCCAGCCCCAGCATTTT. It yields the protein CASSQGTGGPQPQHF.

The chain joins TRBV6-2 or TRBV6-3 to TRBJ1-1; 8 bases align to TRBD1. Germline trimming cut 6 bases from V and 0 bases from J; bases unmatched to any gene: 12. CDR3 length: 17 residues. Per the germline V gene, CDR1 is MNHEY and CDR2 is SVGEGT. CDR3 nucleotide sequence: TGTGCCAGCAGGAGAGGACAGGGCGTCCTCATGAACACTGAAGCTTTCTTT. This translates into CASRRGQGVLMNTEAFF.

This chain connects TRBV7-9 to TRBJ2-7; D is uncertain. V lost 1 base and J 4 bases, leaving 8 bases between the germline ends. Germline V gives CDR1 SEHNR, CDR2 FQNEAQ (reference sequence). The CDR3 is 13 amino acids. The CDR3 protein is CASSLGVEYEQYF. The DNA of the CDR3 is TGTGCCAGCAGCTTAGGGGTGGAGTACGAGCAGTACTTC.

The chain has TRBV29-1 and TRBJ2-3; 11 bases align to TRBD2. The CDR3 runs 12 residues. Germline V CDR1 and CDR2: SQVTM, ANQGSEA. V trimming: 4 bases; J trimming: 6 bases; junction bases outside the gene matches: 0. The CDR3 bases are TGCAGCGTTGGGACTAGCGGGGATACGCAGTATTTT. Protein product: CSVGTSGDTQYF.

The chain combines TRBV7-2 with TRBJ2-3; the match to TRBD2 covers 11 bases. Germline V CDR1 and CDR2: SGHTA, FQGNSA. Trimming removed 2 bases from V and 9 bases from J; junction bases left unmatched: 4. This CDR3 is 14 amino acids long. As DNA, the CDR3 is TGTGCCAGCAGCTTAATACTAGCGGGAGAGACGCAGTATTTT. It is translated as CASSLILAGETQYF.

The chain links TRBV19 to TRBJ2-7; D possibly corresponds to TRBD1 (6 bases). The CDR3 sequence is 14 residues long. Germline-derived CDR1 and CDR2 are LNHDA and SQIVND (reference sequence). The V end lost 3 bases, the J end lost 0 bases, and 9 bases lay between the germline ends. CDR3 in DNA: TGTGCCAGTAGTATGGGACACCTCTCCTACGAGCAGTACTTC. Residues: CASSMGHLSYEQYF.